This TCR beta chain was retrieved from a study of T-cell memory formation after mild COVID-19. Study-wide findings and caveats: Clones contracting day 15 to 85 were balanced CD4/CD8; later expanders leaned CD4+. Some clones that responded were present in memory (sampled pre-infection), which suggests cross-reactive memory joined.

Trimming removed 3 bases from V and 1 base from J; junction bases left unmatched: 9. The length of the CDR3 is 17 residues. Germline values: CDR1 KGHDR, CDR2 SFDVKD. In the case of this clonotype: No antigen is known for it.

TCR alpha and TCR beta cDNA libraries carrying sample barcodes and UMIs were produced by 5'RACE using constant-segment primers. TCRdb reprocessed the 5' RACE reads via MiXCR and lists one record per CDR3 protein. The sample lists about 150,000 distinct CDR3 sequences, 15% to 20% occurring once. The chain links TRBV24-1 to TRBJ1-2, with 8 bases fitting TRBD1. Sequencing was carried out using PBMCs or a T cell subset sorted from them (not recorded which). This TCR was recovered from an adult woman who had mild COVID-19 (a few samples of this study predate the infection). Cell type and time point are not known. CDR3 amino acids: CATSDPLGQGVNYGYTF. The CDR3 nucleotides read TGTGCCACCAGTGATCCCCTCGGACAGGGAGTTAACTATGGCTACACCTTC.